The 17 T cell receptor beta chains listed next were all sequenced from one sample in a study of cytomegalovirus exposure and HLA in healthy donors. 60 Vbeta and 13 Jbeta primers were used in PCR. Clones were sequenced by immunoSEQ multiplex PCR, and TCRdb holds only the in-frame ones, with some missing. The sample lists about 160,000 clones; 76% were seen once. Sequenced sample: PBMCs. The receptors shown here come from a man between 60 and 70 years old in good health and CMV-seronegative.

This clone was recorded only once. The chain combines TRBV6-5 with TRBJ2-7; the D gene is possibly TRBD2 (5 bases). Trimming removed 1 base from V and 9 bases from J, with 16 bases in between. CDR1 and CDR2 from the germline V gene are MNHEY and SVGAGI. The CDR3 covers 14 residues. DNA for the CDR3: TGTGCCAGCAGTTACTTTCAGGAGCCTGAGGGGCAGTACTTC. Amino acids: CASSYFQEPEGQYF.

About this clone: The germline gene is not matched at one end of the junction; a read error may be the cause. The chain has TRBV28 and TRBJ2-7, with 12 positions matching TRBD1. Germline lookup yields CDR1 MDHEN and CDR2 SYDVKM. The CDR3 extends over 18 amino acids. DNA for the CDR3: TGTGCCAGCAGCCCGGGACAGGGGGCGACTCAGAGTATCTACGAGCAGTGCTTC. Its translation: CASSPGQGATQSIYEQCF.

This clone was detected only a few times. V and J are TRBV19 and TRBJ2-7; D possibly corresponds to TRBD1 (6 bases). Germline values: CDR1 LNHDA, CDR2 SQIVND (reference sequence). With 6 bases removed from V and 5 bases from J, the gap between germline ends came to 20 bases. The length of the CDR3 is 15 residues. As DNA, the CDR3 is TGTGCCAGTAGCCCCCTGGGGGCAGGGGAAGACGAGCAGTACTTC. It encodes CASSPLGAGEDEQYF.

The gene calls are TRBV25-1 and TRBJ1-2; TRBD1 might be the D (5 bases). The CDR3 extends over 14 amino acids. Between the trimmed V and J ends, which lost 6 bases and 3 bases, there was a span of 14 bases. Per the germline V gene, CDR1 is MGHDK and CDR2 is SYGVNS. The CDR3 loop reads CASSPDSSDYGYTF. As DNA, the CDR3 is TGTGCCAGCAGCCCTGACAGTTCGGACTATGGCTACACCTTC.

V gene TRBV9 combines with J gene TRBJ2-5, with D hard to call. The last part of the DNA fits TRBJ2-7 better; the J call may be wrong. Germline V CDR1 and CDR2: SGDLS, YYNGEE. The CDR3 runs to 14 residues. The CDR3 spells CASSVDSGRLEQYF. CDR3 in DNA: TGTGCCAGCAGCGTAGACTCAGGTCGTCTCGAGCAGTACTTC.

The chain carries TRBV7-2 and TRBJ2-2; TRBD2 aligns across 7 bases. Germline loops: CDR1 SGHTA, CDR2 FQGNSA. V gave up 8 bases and J gave up 7 bases; unmatched junction bases: 13. CDR3 length equals 15 residues. Written as DNA, the CDR3 is TGTGCCAGCTCGTCGGGGCGGGGGTTTGGCGGGGAGCTGTTTTTT. Its translation is CASSSGRGFGGELFF.

The rearrangement uses TRBV10-3 and TRBJ1-1, with TRBD1 as a possible D gene (5 bases). V lost 0 bases and J lost 5, with 13 bases in between. This CDR3 contains 15 residues. The germline V gene encodes CDR1 ENHRY and CDR2 SYGVKD. CDR3 amino acids: CAISESARAGTEAFF. DNA of the CDR3: TGTGCCATCAGTGAGTCAGCCAGGGCTGGGACTGAAGCTTTCTTT.

The chain carries TRBV2 and TRBJ2-3; 11 bases are a match to TRBD1. From germline, CDR1 is SNHLY and CDR2 FYNNEI. Unmatched junction bases numbered 25, after V lost 5 bases and J lost 6 bases. CDR3 length equals 21 residues. The chain's CDR3 is CASSTGGTGTGGLYYLDTQYF. The CDR3 DNA reads TGTGCCAGCAGTACGGGAGGGACCGGGACAGGGGGATTATATTATTTGGATACGCAGTATTTT.

CDR3 DNA: TGTGCCAGCAGCCACAGGGGGAAGAGAGGGCAAGAGACCCAGTACTTC. As protein: CASSHRGKRGQETQYF. V usage is TRBV11-3 and J usage is TRBJ2-5; 8 bases line up with TRBD1. Germline V gene sequence: CDR1 SGHNT, CDR2 YENEEA. Trimming at V came to 5 bases and at J to 2 bases, leaving 10 bases not matched to a gene. CDR3 size: 16 residues.

This chain connects TRBV5-1 to TRBJ2-3; possible D gene TRBD2, 5 bases. With 2 bases removed from V and 6 bases from J, the gap between germline ends came to 7 bases. The CDR3 is 12 amino acids. CDR1 is SGHRS and CDR2 is YFSETQ in the germline V gene. The CDR3 DNA sequence: TGCGCCAGCAGCTTCGGGGTTGATACGCAGTATTTT. Translating gives CASSFGVDTQYF.

V and J are TRBV7-2 and TRBJ2-3; D perhaps matches TRBD2 (5 bases). Germline loops: CDR1 SGHTA, CDR2 FQGNSA. With 6 bases removed from V and 0 bases from J, the gap between germline ends came to 13 bases. This CDR3 contains 15 residues. This CDR3 is CASSSDYLSTDTQYF. The CDR3 DNA reads as TGTGCCAGCAGTTCTGACTACCTAAGCACAGATACGCAGTATTTT.

This clone was counted a few times. V usage is TRBV7-2 and J usage is TRBJ2-7, with D possibly matching TRBD2 (7 bases). Germline values: CDR1 SGHTA, CDR2 FQGNSA. V was clipped by 7 bases and J by 6 bases, with 19 bases between them. This CDR3 has 14 amino acids. The CDR3 DNA reads as TGTGCCAGCACCACCCCCGGGGGGCCGGTCGAGCAGTACTTC. This encodes CASTTPGGPVEQYF.

This clone was counted a few times. The genes are TRBV6-5 and TRBJ1-4; perhaps TRBD1 as D (5 bases). The CDR3 is 14 amino acids. V lost 2 bases, J lost 8 bases, and 12 bases lay in between. CDR1 is MNHEY, CDR2 SVGAGI, per germline. CDR3 nucleotides: TGTGCCAGCAGTTACGGGCAGGAGGGGGAAAAACTGTTTTTT. It encodes CASSYGQEGEKLFF.

This chain uses TRBV15 with TRBJ2-1; 9 positions agree with TRBD2. This CDR3 has 15 amino acids. Germline V gene data show CDR1 as LNHNV and CDR2 as YYDKDF (reference sequence). After removal of 6 bases from V and 6 bases from J, the junction contained 9 bases not matched to a gene. CDR3 nucleotide sequence: TGTGCCACCAGAGCGGCAAGCGGGAGGCTCAATGAGCAGTTCTTC. It yields the protein CATRAASGRLNEQFF.

This clone was recorded a few times. V and J are TRBV6-5 and TRBJ2-2; perhaps TRBD1 as D (6 bases). This CDR3 spans 14 amino acids. The ends were cut back, 10 bases at V and 6 bases at J, with 18 bases in the middle. CDR1 and CDR2 from the germline V gene are MNHEY and SVGAGI. The CDR3 sequence: CATCTGWKAGELFF. The CDR3 coding sequence is TGTGCCACCTGTACAGGGTGGAAGGCCGGGGAGCTGTTTTTT.

The genes are TRBV6-1 and TRBJ2-1; 8 bases line up with TRBD2. Germline-derived CDR1 and CDR2 are MNHNS and SASEGT. With 2 bases clipped from V and 4 bases from J, the junction kept 4 bases outside the gene matches. The CDR3 has 15 amino acids. The DNA of the CDR3 is TGTGCCAGCAGTGAAAGCGGGGGCACATACAATGAGCAGTTCTTC. Its translation: CASSESGGTYNEQFF.

This clone turned up a few times. The chain has TRBV30 and TRBJ2-1; 12 bases align to TRBD2. The CDR3 runs to 16 residues. The trim removed 3 bases at V and 2 bases at J, leaving 5 bases unmatched. CDR1 is GTSNPN and CDR2 is SVGIG in the germline V gene (reference sequence). The CDR3 loop reads CAWRTLAGGPYNEQFF. The CDR3, as DNA: TGTGCCTGGAGGACACTAGCGGGAGGTCCCTACAATGAGCAGTTCTTC.